This TCR beta chain was profiled in a study of CD8 T cells in ankylosing spondylitis. On this clonotype: The antigen is unknown.

TCRdb redid the calling of the 5' RACE reads with MiXCR, one entry per CDR3 protein. The table lists some 240,000 distinct CDR3 sequences, more than 15% of them singletons. V trimming: 0 bases; J trimming: 3 bases; junction bases outside the gene matches: 5. This CDR3 is built from 15 residues. Germline V lookup: CDR1 DFQATT, CDR2 SNEGSKA (reference sequence). Points from the study as a whole: There was reportedly significant enrichment of clones that were disease-linked in matched ankylosing spondylitis synovial fluid.

The V and J genes are TRBV20-1 and TRBJ2-1; 7 positions match TRBD1. The sequencing input was blood, either unsorted or a sorted T cell fraction (not recorded which). The sequence came from a male donor with ankylosing spondylitis or in good health (not recorded which). CDR3 sequence reads: CSARDIQGDYNEQFF. Here the CDR3 DNA reads TGCAGTGCTAGAGATATCCAGGGGGACTACAATGAGCAGTTCTTC.